Below are 8 T cell receptor beta chains sequenced from a single sample in a study of T-cell reconstitution after alpha-beta-depleted transplantation in children. Preparation of the TCRbeta library used unique molecular identifiers. TCRdb processed the PCR reads anew with MiXCR; each CDR3 protein has one entry. The data hold some 300,000 distinct CDR3 sequences, with 10% observed a single time. Sequences were derived from PBMCs, sampled before TCRalphabeta/CD19-depleted stem cell transplant. These receptors were taken from a boy under two years old with acute myeloid leukemia, due to receive a stem cell transplant.

The chain has TRBV7-3 and TRBJ2-3, with 8 positions matching TRBD1. This CDR3 contains 15 residues. With 1 base clipped from V and 2 bases from J, the junction kept 2 bases outside the gene matches. In germline, CDR1 is SGHTA, CDR2 FQGTGA. The DNA of the CDR3 is TGTGCCAGCAGCTTAAGGGACAGGCCCACAGATACGCAGTATTTT. Its protein is CASSLRDRPTDTQYF.

This clonotype was recorded at least ten times. This chain connects TRBV10-3 to TRBJ2-7, with D unresolved. The germline V gene has CDR1 ENHRY and CDR2 SYGVKD. V lost 3 bases to trimming and J lost 2 bases, with 14 bases between them. This CDR3 region has 15 residues. This CDR3 reads CAISDPDNWAYEQYF. The CDR3, as DNA: TGTGCCATCAGTGACCCCGACAACTGGGCCTACGAGCAGTACTTC.

The sample holds many counts of this clonotype. The V and J genes are TRBV29-1 and TRBJ2-5; 9 nucleotides agree with TRBD1. V shed 3 bases and J 4 bases; nucleotides not matched to a gene: 6. This CDR3 is built from 14 residues. The V gene's germline CDR1 is SQVTM and CDR2 ANQGSEA. The CDR3 nucleotides are TGCAGCGTTGACCCCGGGACAGGGCTAGAGACCCAGTACTTC. It specifies CSVDPGTGLETQYF.

Many counts were recorded for this clonotype. The V call is TRBV12-3 or TRBV12-4, the J call TRBJ1-4, with 9 bases lining up with TRBD1. The CDR3 loop spans 17 amino acids. Trimming took 3 bases from V and 2 from J; bases not matched to a gene: 7. The CDR3 spells CASSLRTGVSTNEKLFF. The CDR3 DNA reads TGTGCCAGCAGTTTGAGGACAGGGGTATCGACTAATGAAAAACTGTTTTTT.

At least ten counts were recorded for this clonotype. The V gene is TRBV7-9, the J gene TRBJ2-2; a possible D gene is TRBD1 (5 bases). V lost 0 bases and J 3 bases, leaving 5 bases between the germline ends. The CDR3 contains 14 residues. Per the germline V gene, CDR1 is SEHNR and CDR2 is FQNEAQ (reference sequence). The CDR3 region is CASSLARDTGELFF. The DNA of the CDR3 is TGTGCCAGCAGCTTAGCCAGGGACACCGGGGAGCTGTTTTTT.

The V gene is TRBV19, the J gene TRBJ2-4; D ambiguous. This CDR3 has 16 residues. CDR1 is LNHDA, CDR2 SQIVND, per germline (reference sequence). V was shortened by 3 bases and J by 2 bases, with 14 bases between the two germline ends. CDR3 DNA sequence: TGTGCCAGTAGTATCGGTCTAGTGGTCACCAAAAACATTCAGTACTTC. Its translation: CASSIGLVVTKNIQYF.

In its sample, this clonotype was seen many times. The V call is TRBV6-1, the J call TRBJ2-5, with 11 bases fitting TRBD2. Germline trimming cut 6 bases from V and 4 bases from J; bases unmatched to any gene: 10. The CDR3 is made up of 16 amino acids. Germline values: CDR1 MNHNS, CDR2 SASEGT. CDR3 nucleotide sequence: TGTGCCAGCAGCCGAACTAGCGGGAGAGGTGGAGAGACCCAGTACTTC. It translates to CASSRTSGRGGETQYF.

Ten or more counts support this clonotype. The rearrangement uses TRBV5-4 and TRBJ2-2, with D perhaps TRBD1 (6 bases). Germline CDR1 and CDR2: SGHNT and YYREEE (reference sequence). The ends were cut back, 3 bases at V and 5 bases at J, with 14 bases in the middle. This CDR3 comprises 15 residues. The CDR3, as DNA: TGTGCCAGCAGCTCCAAGGGACACTTAACCGGGGAGCTGTTTTTT. Amino acids: CASSSKGHLTGELFF.